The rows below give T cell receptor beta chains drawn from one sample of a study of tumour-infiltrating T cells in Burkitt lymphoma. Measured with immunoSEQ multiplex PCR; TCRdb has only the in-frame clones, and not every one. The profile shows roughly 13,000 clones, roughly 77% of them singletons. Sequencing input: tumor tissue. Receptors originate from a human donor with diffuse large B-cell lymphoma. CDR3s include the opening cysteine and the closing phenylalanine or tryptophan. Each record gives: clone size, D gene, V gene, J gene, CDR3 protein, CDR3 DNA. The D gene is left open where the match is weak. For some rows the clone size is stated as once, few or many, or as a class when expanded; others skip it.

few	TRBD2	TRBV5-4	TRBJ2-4	CASSLSSGINIQYF	TGTGCCAGCAGCTTGAGTAGCGGGATTAACATTCAGTACTTC
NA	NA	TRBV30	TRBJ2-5	CAWMGGNRQQTQYF	TGTGCCTGGATGGGCGGGAACCGTCAGCAGACCCAGTACTTC
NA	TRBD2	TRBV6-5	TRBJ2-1	CASSTRTSGNEQFF	TGTGCCAGCAGTACCCGGACTAGCGGCAATGAGCAGTTCTTC
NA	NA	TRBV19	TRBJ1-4	CASSIRRGTDDVLGEKLFF	TGTGCCAGTAGTATCCGCAGAGGGACGGACGATGTTCTAGGGGAAAAACTGTTTTTT
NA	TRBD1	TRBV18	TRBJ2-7	CASSPMTGGPYEQYF	TGTGCCAGCTCACCAATGACAGGGGGACCCTACGAGCAGTACTTC
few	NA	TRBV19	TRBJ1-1	CATEAGQLTEAFF	TGTGCTACGGAGGCAGGGCAACTCACTGAAGCTTTCTTT
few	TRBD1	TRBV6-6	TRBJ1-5	CASRPTGSNQPQHF	TGTGCCAGCAGGCCGACAGGGAGCAATCAGCCCCAGCATTTT
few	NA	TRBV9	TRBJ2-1	CASSAGDWVWDEQFF	TGTGCCAGCAGCGCCGGGGACTGGGTCTGGGATGAGCAGTTCTTC
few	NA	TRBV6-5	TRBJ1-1	CASMRGVNTEAFF	TGTGCCAGCATGAGGGGGGTAAACACTGAAGCTTTCTTT
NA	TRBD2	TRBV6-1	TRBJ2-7	CASSEALAGQYEQYF	TGTGCCAGCAGTGAAGCGCTAGCGGGACAGTACGAGCAGTACTTC
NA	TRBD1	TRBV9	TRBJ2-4	CASSPDRGFRNIQYF	TGTGCCAGCAGCCCTGACAGGGGATTTAGAAACATTCAGTACTTC
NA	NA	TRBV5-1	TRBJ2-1	CASSSWVLNEQFF	TGCGCCAGCAGCAGTTGGGTACTCAATGAGCAGTTCTTC
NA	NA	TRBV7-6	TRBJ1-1	CASSYPSGNTEAFF	TGTGCCAGCAGCTACCCCTCGGGGAACACTGAAGCTTTCTTT
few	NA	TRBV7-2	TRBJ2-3	CASSLLGARDTQYF	TGTGCCAGCAGCTTACTGGGAGCCCGAGATACGCAGTATTTT
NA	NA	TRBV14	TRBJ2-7	CASSQVPARGYEQYF	TGTGCCAGCAGCCAAGTTCCGGCACGGGGCTACGAGCAGTACTTC
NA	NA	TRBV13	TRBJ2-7	CASSPSRDFNYEQYF	TGTGCCAGCAGCCCCTCCCGGGACTTCAACTACGAGCAGTACTTC
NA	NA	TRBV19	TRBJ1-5	CRWGPQHF	TGCAGGTGGGGGCCCCAGCATTTT
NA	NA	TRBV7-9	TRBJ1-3	CASSLSRPRDGNTIYF	TGTGCCAGCAGCTTAAGTAGGCCACGGGACGGAAACACCATATATTTT
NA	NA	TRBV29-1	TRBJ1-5	CSSEGGVVPQHF	TGCAGTTCGGAGGGGGGGGTGGTCCCCCAGCATTTT
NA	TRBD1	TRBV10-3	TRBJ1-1	CAIRPGQANTEAFF	TGTGCCATCAGGCCGGGACAGGCGAACACTGAAGCTTTCTTT
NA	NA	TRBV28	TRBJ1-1	CASSSQRRTEAFF	TGTGCCAGCAGTTCTCAACGACGGACTGAAGCTTTCTTT
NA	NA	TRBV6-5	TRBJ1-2	CASSYSSGSGGYTF	TGTGCCAGCAGTTACTCGTCCGGGAGTGGCGGCTACACCTTC
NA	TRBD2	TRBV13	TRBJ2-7	CASSAGLAAYEQYF	TGTGCCAGCAGCGCCGGACTAGCCGCCTACGAGCAGTACTTC
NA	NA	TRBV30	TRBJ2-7	CAWSSGPDEQYF	TGTGCCTGGAGTTCAGGGCCGGACGAGCAGTACTTC
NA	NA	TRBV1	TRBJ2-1	CTRPDCSYNEQFF	TGCACCAGACCAGATTGCTCCTACAATGAGCAGTTCTTC
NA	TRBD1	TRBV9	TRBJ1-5	CASSATGRVRQPQHF	TGTGCCAGCAGCGCGACAGGGCGGGTAAGGCAGCCCCAGCATTTT
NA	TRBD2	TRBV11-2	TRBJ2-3	CASSFLAGGRDTQYF	TGTGCCAGCAGCTTTTTAGCGGGGGGCCGGGATACGCAGTATTTT
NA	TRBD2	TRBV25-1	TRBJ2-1	CASSRLAGGNNEQFF	TGTGCCAGCAGTAGGCTAGCGGGAGGTAACAATGAGCAGTTCTTC
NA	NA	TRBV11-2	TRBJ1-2	CASSLESGGSFYGYTF	TGTGCCAGCAGCTTAGAGTCGGGGGGCAGTTTCTATGGCTACACCTTC
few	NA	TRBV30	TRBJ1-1	CAWSGNAIGRGTEAFF	TGTGCCTGGAGTGGAAACGCAATTGGACGGGGGACTGAAGCTTTCTTT
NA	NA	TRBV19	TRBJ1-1	CASSAGWTYTEAFF	TGTGCCAGTAGTGCCGGATGGACTTACACTGAAGCTTTCTTT
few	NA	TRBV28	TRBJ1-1	CASIFGGDRLEAFF	TGTGCCAGCATATTTGGAGGAGACCGACTTGAAGCTTTCTTT
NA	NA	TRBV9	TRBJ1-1	CASSVSSGANTEAFF	TGTGCCAGCAGCGTTTCTTCGGGAGCAAACACTGAAGCTTTCTTT
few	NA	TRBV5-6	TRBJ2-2	CASSLPSLAANTGELFF	TGTGCCAGCAGCTTGCCCTCTTTAGCGGCGAACACCGGGGAGCTGTTTTTT
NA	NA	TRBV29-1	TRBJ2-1	CSVGAKDPSYNEQFF	TGCAGCGTTGGAGCCAAGGACCCATCCTACAATGAGCAGTTCTTC
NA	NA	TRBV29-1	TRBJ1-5	CSVGGTSNQPQHF	TGCAGCGTTGGGGGGACATCCAATCAGCCCCAGCATTTT
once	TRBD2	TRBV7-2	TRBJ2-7	CASSPGLAGSYEQYF	TGTGCCAGCAGCCCCGGACTAGCGGGCTCCTACGAGCAGTACTTC
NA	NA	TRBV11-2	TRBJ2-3	CASSLVGRATKGDTQYF	TGTGCCAGCAGCTTAGTAGGCAGGGCTACGAAGGGGGATACGCAGTATTTT
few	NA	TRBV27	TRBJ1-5	CASRYTAIGNQPQHF	TGTGCCAGCAGATATACTGCGATAGGCAATCAGCCCCAGCATTTT
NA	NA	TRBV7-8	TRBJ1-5	CASSPNWDSNQPQHF	TGTGCCAGCAGCCCTAACTGGGATAGCAATCAGCCCCAGCATTTT
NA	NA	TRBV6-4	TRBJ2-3	CASSESVVDTQYF	TGTGCCAGCAGTGAGTCTGTGGTGGATACGCAGTATTTT
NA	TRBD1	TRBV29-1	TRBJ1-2	CGGTGATNYGYTF	TGCGGGGGGACAGGGGCGACCAACTATGGCTACACCTTC
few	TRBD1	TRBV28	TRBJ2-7	CASSLVPRDRPYEQYF	TGTGCCAGCAGTTTAGTACCCCGGGACAGACCCTACGAGCAGTACTTC
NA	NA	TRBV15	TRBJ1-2	CATSRDRGMESGYTF	TGTGCCACCAGCAGAGACAGAGGAATGGAAAGTGGCTACACCTTC
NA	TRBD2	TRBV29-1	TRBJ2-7	CSAVLAGLAISYEQYF	TGCAGCGCAGTCCTAGCGGGCCTTGCTATTTCCTACGAGCAGTACTTC
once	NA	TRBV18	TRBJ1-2	CASSTRGFRQGGDGYTF	TGTGCCAGCTCAACAAGAGGCTTCCGCCAGGGCGGTGACGGCTACACCTTC
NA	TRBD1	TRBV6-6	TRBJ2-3	CASSPDRSTDTQYF	TGTGCCAGCAGTCCGGACAGGAGCACAGATACGCAGTATTTT
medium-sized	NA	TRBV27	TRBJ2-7	CASSLFYSFYEQYF	TGTGCCAGCAGTTTATTTTACTCTTTCTACGAGCAGTACTTC
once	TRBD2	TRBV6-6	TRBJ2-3	CASSYSTASGTDTQYF	TGTGCCAGCAGTTACTCGACCGCTAGCGGGACAGATACGCAGTATTTT
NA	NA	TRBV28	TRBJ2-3	CASSPPYPDTQYF	TGTGCCAGCAGTCCCCCGTACCCAGATACGCAGTATTTT
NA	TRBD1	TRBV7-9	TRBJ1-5	CASSLTTGTAHQPQHF	TGTGCCAGCAGCCTTACTACCGGGACAGCCCATCAGCCCCAGCATTTT
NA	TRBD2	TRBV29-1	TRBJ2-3	CSVAAGVTDTQYF	TGCAGCGTCGCAGCGGGAGTCACAGATACGCAGTATTTT
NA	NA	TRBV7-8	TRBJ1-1	CASSLGAAAQAEAFF	TGTGCCAGCAGCTTAGGCGCGGCAGCCCAAGCTGAAGCTTTCTTT
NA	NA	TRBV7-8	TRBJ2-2	CASSSGPPNTGELFF	TGTGCCAGCAGCTCGGGACCGCCGAACACCGGGGAGCTGTTTTTT
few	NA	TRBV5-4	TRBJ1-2	CATLSGAEGGYTF	TGTGCCACCCTATCGGGGGCTGAAGGAGGCTACACCTTC
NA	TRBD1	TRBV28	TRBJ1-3	CASSLAGTGGHSGNTIYF	TGTGCCAGCAGTTTAGCCGGGACAGGGGGCCACTCTGGAAACACCATATATTTT
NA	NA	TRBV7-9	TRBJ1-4	CASSLPPPGTNEKLFF	TGTGCCAGCAGCTTACCTCCACCGGGGACGAATGAAAAACTGTTTTTT